The sequence of this TCR beta chain was determined in a study of T cells in Graves' hyperthyroidism and ophthalmopathy. Many counts were recorded for this clonotype. V lost 0 bases and J lost 0, with 9 bases in between. Germline CDR1 and CDR2: SGDLS and YYNGEE. This CDR3 is built from 16 residues. Regions amplified from RNA transcripts were the TCR beta CDR3 regions. Primed by the HTBI set, a first-round RT-PCR was run on the TCR CDR3. TCRdb recomputed calls from the multiplex PCR reads with MiXCR, one row per CDR3 protein. The sample consists of about 540,000 distinct CDR3 sequences, roughly 50% of them appearing once. Hyperthyroidism, newly diagnosed and lasting under 2 months, affected patients aged 18 to 65.

This clonotype was obtained from a woman in her late teens or twenties with Graves' hyperthyroidism. The source material was peripheral blood or thyroid tissue (not recorded which). The chain carries TRBV9 and TRBJ2-2; tentatively, D is TRBD1 (6 bases). The CDR3 reads CASSVEYRANTGELFF. In DNA, the CDR3 is TGTGCCAGCAGCGTAGAATACAGGGCGAACACCGGGGAGCTGTTTTTT.